Detailed here is one T cell receptor beta chain. This CDR3 spans 13 amino acids. With V trimmed by 6 bases and J by 7 bases, 5 bases remained unmatched. Germline V gene data show CDR1 as MNHEY and CDR2 as SVGEGT. RNA transcripts gave rise to amplified TCR beta CDR3 regions. The TCR CDR3 first-round RT-PCR relied on the HTBI primer set. TCRdb analysed the multiplex PCR reads with MiXCR anew, one entry per CDR3 protein. The repertoire holds over 550,000 distinct CDR3 sequences, with 16% as singletons. The record originates from a study of T cells in Graves' hyperthyroidism and ophthalmopathy. Diagnosis of hyperthyroidism was new in patients aged 18 to 65, and its duration was under 2 months. It was 10 ml of fresh peripheral blood that supplied the PBMCs.

Source material: blood. The rearrangement links TRBV6-2 or TRBV6-3 to TRBJ2-7; 11 nucleotides line up with TRBD2. The sequence derives from a woman younger than 30 with Graves' hyperthyroidism. CDR3 sequence: CASRTSGVLEQYF. CDR3 coding DNA: TGTGCCAGCAGGACTAGCGGGGTTTTAGAGCAGTACTTC.